These 26 T cell receptor beta chains came from one sample sequenced in a study of cytomegalovirus exposure and HLA in healthy donors. The primer mix had 60 Vbeta and 13 Jbeta primers. TCRdb's copy holds only in-frame clones and misses some; the assay was immunoSEQ multiplex PCR. Among some 97,000 clones, 79% were seen once, and the ten largest hold 3.5% to 4.5%. The sample taken for sequencing was PBMCs. All receptors come from a female donor in good health and CMV-seropositive.

The rearrangement uses TRBV15 and TRBJ2-7; 9 nucleotides line up with TRBD2. The CDR3 has 17 residues. V was clipped by 4 bases and J by 0 bases; unmatched bases: 10. CDR1 and CDR2 from the germline V gene are LNHNV and YYDKDF (reference sequence). The CDR3, as DNA: TGTGCCACCAGCACCGTCCTAGGCGGGAGGGGCTCCTACGAGCAGTACTTC. Residues: CATSTVLGGRGSYEQYF. The variable domain in full, completed from reference TRBV15 and TRBJ2-7, reads DAMVIQNPRYQVTQFGKPVTLSCSQTLNHNVMYWYQQKSSQAPKLLFHYYDKDFNNEADTPDNFQSRRPNTSFCFLDIRSPGLGDTAMYLCATSTVLGGRGSYEQYFGPGTRLTVT.

The J gene is TRBJ2-5, the V gene TRBV11-2; 7 positions agree with TRBD2. The CDR3 extends over 15 amino acids. Trimming removed 1 base from V and 2 bases from J; junction bases left unmatched: 4. Germline lookup yields CDR1 SGHAT and CDR2 FQNNGV. This CDR3 reads CASSLGKRGQETQYF. As DNA, the CDR3 is TGTGCCAGCAGCTTAGGGAAGCGGGGTCAAGAGACCCAGTACTTC.

J is TRBJ2-1 and V is TRBV19, with 12 bases aligning to TRBD2. The V segment lost 5 bases and the J segment 2 bases; nucleotides outside the gene matches: 7. The germline CDR1 and CDR2 sequences are LNHDA and SQIVND (reference sequence). The length of the CDR3 is 17 residues. The CDR3: CASSSSTSGRAYNEQFF. In nucleotides, the CDR3 is TGTGCCAGTAGTTCCTCGACTAGCGGGAGAGCCTACAATGAGCAGTTCTTC.

Worth noting for this clone: One junction end does not reproduce the germline sequence, and a read error may be involved. The chain joins TRBV6-1 to TRBJ2-4; D is ambiguous. The length of the CDR3 is 14 residues. Per germline, CDR1 MNHNS and CDR2 SASEGT. In DNA, the CDR3 is TGTGCCAGCAGCTCCCAAAGGATACAAAACAGTCAGTACTTC. This translates into CASSSQRIQNSQYF.

This rearrangement joins TRBV11-2 to TRBJ2-1; D is unresolved. Per the germline V gene, CDR1 is SGHAT and CDR2 is FQNNGV. Deletions cut 0 bases from V and 4 bases from J, with 4 bases between. The CDR3 contains 13 residues. The DNA for the CDR3 is TGTGCCAGCAGCTTAGATTCGTACAATGAGCAGTTCTTC. Amino acid sequence: CASSLDSYNEQFF.

J is TRBJ1-1 and V is TRBV19; D gene uncertain. The CDR3 totals 14 residues. Trimming removed 7 bases from V and 0 bases from J, with 12 bases in between. Germline V CDR1 and CDR2: LNHDA, SQIVND (reference sequence). As DNA, the CDR3 is TGTGCCAGTACTCTACAAGACTTGAACACTGAAGCTTTCTTT. It codes for CASTLQDLNTEAFF.

This rearrangement joins TRBV7-2 to TRBJ2-1, with TRBD1 as a possible D gene (5 bases). V was trimmed by 3 bases and J by 4 bases, leaving 7 bases between them. Germline V CDR1 and CDR2: SGHTA, FQGNSA. This CDR3 has 13 amino acids. The CDR3 loop is CASSFDSYNEQFF. The CDR3 bases are TGTGCCAGCAGCTTTGACAGTTACAATGAGCAGTTCTTC.

V usage is TRBV14 and J usage is TRBJ1-4, with no clear D. The CDR3 extends over 16 amino acids. The V and J ends lost 3 bases and 7 bases respectively, with 18 bases between them. CDR1 and CDR2 from the germline V gene are SGHDN and FVKESK. The CDR3 sequence: CASSQGRQPGGEKLFF. Here the CDR3 DNA reads TGTGCCAGCAGCCAGGGGAGGCAGCCTGGTGGTGAAAAACTGTTTTTT.

V is TRBV27 and J is TRBJ1-1, with a possible D match to TRBD1 (5 bases). With 0 bases removed from V and 4 bases from J, the gap between germline ends came to 12 bases. The CDR3 totals 15 residues. CDR1 and CDR2 from the germline V gene are MNHEY and SMNVEV (reference sequence). The CDR3 DNA sequence: TGTGCCAGCAGTTTATCGTCTTGGGGGGGCACTGAAGCTTTCTTT. Protein sequence: CASSLSSWGGTEAFF.

As to this clone: Compared with germline, one end of the junction differs, possibly owing to a read error. The V call is TRBV5-1, the J call TRBJ2-6; the D gene is possibly TRBD1 (6 bases). CDR3 length: 15 amino acids. From germline, CDR1 is SGHRS and CDR2 YFSETQ. The CDR3 DNA follows: TGCGCCAGCAGCCCGGGGACAACTGGGGCCAACGGCCTGACTTTC. This sequence encodes CASSPGTTGANGLTF.

The chain employs TRBV5-5 and TRBJ2-7; 9 bases fit TRBD1. With 4 bases clipped from V and 1 base from J, the junction kept 15 bases outside the gene matches. The germline V gene has CDR1 SGHKS and CDR2 YYEKEE (reference sequence). The CDR3 runs 18 residues. The CDR3 reads CASSPIARDRVLSYEQYF. The CDR3 coding sequence is TGTGCCAGCAGCCCAATAGCCCGGGACAGGGTCCTATCCTACGAGCAGTACTTC.

V is TRBV21-1 and J is TRBJ1-2. TRBV21-1 is a pseudogene locus. CDR3 length: 16 residues. The CDR3, as DNA: TGTGCCAGCAGCAAAAAGTTGGGGGGGGTCAACTATGGCTACACCTTC. Its translation is CASSKKLGGVNYGYTF.

This chain uses TRBV5-6 with TRBJ1-2, with TRBD1 matching 7 bases. CDR3 length equals 14 residues. Germline assignment: CDR1 SGHDT and CDR2 YYEEEE. V shed 2 bases and J 8 bases; nucleotides not matched to a gene: 9. CDR3 bases: TGTGCCAGCAGCTTAGACAGGGTTTCTTGGGGCTACACCTTC. Encoded protein: CASSLDRVSWGYTF. Full variable domain (missing parts from reference TRBV5-6 and TRBJ1-2): DAGVTQSPTHLIKTRGQQVTLRCSPKSGHDTVSWYQQALGQGPQFIFQYYEEEERQRGNFPDRFSGHQFPNYSSELNVNALLLGDSALYLCASSLDRVSWGYTFGSGTRLTVV.

This chain connects TRBV7-8 to TRBJ2-2, with 11 bases lining up with TRBD1. The germline gives CDR1 SGHVS, CDR2 FQNEAQ. The CDR3 totals 17 residues. The ends lost 4 bases at V and 4 bases at J; junction bases unmatched: 8. The CDR3 DNA reads TGTGCCAGCAGCTCAAGGACCGGGACAGGGGGCACCGGGGAGCTGTTTTTT. It specifies CASSSRTGTGGTGELFF.

As DNA, the CDR3 is TGTGCCAGTAGTGCTAGCGGGAGGGATTTCGAGCAGTACTTC. Its protein product is CASSASGRDFEQYF. This rearrangement joins TRBV19 to TRBJ2-7; 12 bases are a match to TRBD2. Germline CDR1 reads LNHDA; CDR2 reads SQIVND (reference sequence). This CDR3 is built from 14 residues. Trimming removed 5 bases from V and 6 bases from J; junction bases left unmatched: 5.

The chain couples TRBV27 to TRBJ2-7; 9 bases are a match to TRBD1. The CDR3 totals 16 residues. Germline loops: CDR1 MNHEY, CDR2 SMNVEV (reference sequence). Germline trimming cut 7 bases from V and 5 bases from J; bases unmatched to any gene: 15. CDR3 loop: CASTPGPGQGIDEQYF. In nucleotides, the CDR3 is TGTGCCAGCACCCCTGGGCCGGGACAGGGTATCGACGAGCAGTACTTC.

This chain uses TRBV4-1 with TRBJ2-5; 12 nucleotides line up with TRBD2. V was clipped by 5 bases and J by 4 bases; unmatched bases: 11. The CDR3 loop spans 17 amino acids. The V gene's germline CDR1 is MGHRA and CDR2 YSYEKL. CDR3 DNA sequence: TGCGCCAGCAGCGACGCCGTGACTAGCGGGGGTTTAGAGACCCAGTACTTC. Translation gives CASSDAVTSGGLETQYF.

V usage is TRBV28 and J usage is TRBJ1-1; D is possibly TRBD1 (5 bases). With 8 bases removed from V and 5 bases from J, the gap between germline ends came to 21 bases. Germline V gene data show CDR1 as MDHEN and CDR2 as SYDVKM. The length of the CDR3 is 15 residues. The CDR3 region has the DNA TGTGCCAGCCCTCCCCGAACGGGGGGTGGGACTGAAGCTTTCTTT. Its protein is CASPPRTGGGTEAFF.

This sequence joins TRBV7-8 and TRBJ1-1; D is undetermined. The CDR3 covers 13 residues. Trimming removed 6 bases from V and 1 base from J, with 9 bases in between. CDR1 and CDR2 (germline): SGHVS, FQNEAQ. Written as DNA, the CDR3 is TGTGCCAGCAGTGGCGGTGGGAACACTGAAGCTTTCTTT. Protein sequence: CASSGGGNTEAFF.

The CDR3 bases are TGTGCCAGCAGCTACAACCAGGGGGCCCTCTACGAGCAGTACTTC. Translated, it gives CASSYNQGALYEQYF. The V call is TRBV7-6, the J call TRBJ2-7, with 8 bases that match TRBD1. The CDR3 runs to 15 residues. Germline V CDR1 and CDR2: SGHVS, FNYEAQ. V shed 4 bases, J shed 3 bases, and the junction held 8 bases outside the gene matches.

This rearrangement joins TRBV7-2 to TRBJ2-1; perhaps TRBD1 as D (5 bases). Trimming shortened V by 8 bases and J by 1 base, and 24 bases separated the two germline ends. Looked up from germline, CDR1 is SGHTA and CDR2 is FQGNSA. This CDR3 is built from 18 residues. CDR3 loop: CASQKTIRGAGSYNEQFF. CDR3 nucleotides: TGTGCCAGCCAAAAAACAATTCGAGGAGCAGGGTCCTACAATGAGCAGTTCTTC. The full variable domain, rest sourced from reference TRBV7-2 and TRBJ2-1, is GAGVSQSPSNKVTEKGKDVELRCDPISGHTALYWYRQSLGQGLEFLIYFQGNSAPDKSGLPSDRFSAERTGGSVSTLTIQRTQQEDSAVYLCASQKTIRGAGSYNEQFFGPGTRLTVL.

V and J are TRBV29-1 and TRBJ2-3; D unresolved. The CDR3 has 10 amino acids. The germline V and J ends were trimmed by 4 bases and 11 bases, with 10 bases remaining between them. Germline-derived CDR1 and CDR2 are SQVTM and ANQGSEA. CDR3 protein: CSVGVIEQYF. CDR3 coding DNA: TGCAGCGTTGGTGTCATAGAGCAGTATTTT.

The chain recombines TRBV7-2 with TRBJ2-6; TRBD1 might be the D (6 bases). Germline V gene sequence: CDR1 SGHTA, CDR2 FQGNSA. V gave up 11 bases and J gave up 1 base, with 9 bases separating them. The CDR3 has 13 residues. CDR3 coding DNA: TGTGCCGGGGGCGGTTCTGGGGCCAACGTCCTGACTTTC. It yields the protein CAGGGSGANVLTF.

The chain joins TRBV5-1 to TRBJ1-5; a weak D match, TRBD1 (6 bases). Germline loops: CDR1 SGHRS, CDR2 YFSETQ. The length of the CDR3 is 14 residues. V lost 0 bases, J lost 6 bases, and 10 bases lay in between. In DNA form, the CDR3 reads TGCGCCAGCAGCTTGGGTGGGGGCCTTCAGCCCCAGCATTTT. It codes for CASSLGGGLQPQHF.

The rearrangement links TRBV29-1 to TRBJ1-2, with TRBD1 as a possible D gene (6 bases). Germline lookup yields CDR1 SQVTM and CDR2 ANQGSEA. V gave up 5 bases and J gave up 8 bases, with 15 bases separating them. The CDR3 is made up of 12 amino acids. The CDR3 bases are TGCAGCGTTTCACAGGGCTCAGGGGGCTACACCTTC. It is translated as CSVSQGSGGYTF.

The rearrangement joins TRBV2 to TRBJ1-5; no clear D. The CDR3 is 17 residues long. V was clipped by 3 bases and J by 0 bases, with 15 bases between them. Germline CDR1 is SNHLY and CDR2 is FYNNEI. The CDR3 DNA reads TGTGCCAGCAGTGATCGCCAGGCCCAGTATAGCAATCAGCCCCAGCATTTT. Translating it yields CASSDRQAQYSNQPQHF.